The T cell receptor (beta chain) under discussion was sequenced for a study of blood T cell repertoires in COVID-19. Overall study: Material from acute and convalescent COVID-19 was sourced from the United States, Italy and Spain.

This clone was observed once. The CDR3 is made up of 14 amino acids. The germline V and J ends were trimmed by 3 bases and 7 bases, with 13 bases remaining between them. The germline V gene has CDR1 SGHRS and CDR2 YFSETQ. In the authors' methods: Using reference gene primer amplification, nucleated cell counts were estimated. Generated by immunoSEQ multiplex PCR, the TCRdb table keeps only in-frame clones and is missing some. For V, J and clone size, that table is used; D and trimming come from the DNA. The sample holds around 100,000 clones, 85% seen once. The clonotype was recovered from a human donor in a cohort sampled during active COVID-19. Sequencing used peripheral blood. The V and J genes are TRBV5-1 and TRBJ2-2; tentative D call: TRBD1 (6 bases). This CDR3 reads CASSYGQYVGELFF. The CDR3 nucleotides are TGCGCCAGCAGCTATGGACAGTATGTCGGGGAGCTGTTTTTT.